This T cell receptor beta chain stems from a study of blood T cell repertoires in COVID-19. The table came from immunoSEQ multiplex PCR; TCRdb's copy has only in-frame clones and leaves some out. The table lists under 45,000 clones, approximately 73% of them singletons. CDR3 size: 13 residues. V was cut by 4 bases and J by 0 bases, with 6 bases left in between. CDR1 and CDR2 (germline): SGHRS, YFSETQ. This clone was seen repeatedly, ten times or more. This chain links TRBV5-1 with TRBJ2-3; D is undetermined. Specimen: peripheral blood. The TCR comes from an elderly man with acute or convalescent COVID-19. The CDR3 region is CASSHSSTDTQYF. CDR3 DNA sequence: TGCGCCAGCAGCCACTCCAGCACAGATACGCAGTATTTT.